The rows below give T cell receptor beta chains drawn from one sample of a study of T cell responses to AZD1222 COVID-19 vaccine. The protocol was immunoSEQ multiplex PCR, while the TCRdb copy is restricted to in-frame clones and leaves out a portion. Of tens of thousands of clones in the sample, 85% were seen once. Specimen: peripheral blood, collected on day 0 of AZD1222 vaccination. All receptors come from an adult in good health. Each CDR3 is given with its conserved first and last residue. D genes are given only for firm matches. Clone size is given for some rows only: seen once, a few or many times, or a class if the clone is expanded.

D: -
J: TRBJ1-1
size: -
V: TRBV6-5
DNA: TGTGCCAGCAGTTTCACAGGAGGAAACACTGAAGCTTTCTTT
CDR3: CASSFTGGNTEAFF

D: -
J: TRBJ1-1
size: few
V: TRBV7-2
DNA: TGTGCCAGCAGTTTACTTGGACCGAACACTGAAGCTTTCTTT
CDR3: CASSLLGPNTEAFF

D: -
J: TRBJ2-3
size: -
V: TRBV29-1
DNA: TGCAGCGCCCGGACTCTTCCTAGCACAGATACGCAGTATTTT
CDR3: CSARTLPSTDTQYF

D: -
J: TRBJ1-1
size: -
V: TRBV11-3
DNA: TGTGCCAGCAGCTCTCCCGTCGGGAGGAACACTGAAGCTTTCTTT
CDR3: CASSSPVGRNTEAFF

D: TRBD1
J: TRBJ2-1
size: -
V: TRBV6-6
DNA: TGTGCCAGCAGCGTGGTACAGGGACAGGCCTACAATGAGCAGTTCTTC
CDR3: CASSVVQGQAYNEQFF

D: -
J: TRBJ1-1
size: -
V: TRBV3-1/TRBV3-2
DNA: TGTGCCAGCAGCCAAGTCCAAGGACCGCACACTGAAGCTTTCTTT
CDR3: CASSQVQGPHTEAFF

D: -
J: TRBJ1-1
size: -
V: TRBV1
DNA: TGCACCAGCAGCCTGGACAGGGCCCGCACTGAAGCTTTCTTT
CDR3: CTSSLDRARTEAFF

D: -
J: TRBJ2-3
size: -
V: TRBV28
DNA: TGTGCCAGCAGCTCGGACAGGGAGGGAGATACGCAGTATTTT
CDR3: CASSSDREGDTQYF

D: TRBD2
J: TRBJ2-3
size: few
V: TRBV18
DNA: TGTGCCAGCTCACCACTTTCGGGGGGTTCAAGCACAGATACGCAGTATTTT
CDR3: CASSPLSGGSSTDTQYF

D: -
J: TRBJ1-5
size: -
V: TRBV28
DNA: TGTGCCAGCAGCCTACAGGGACGGACCCAGCATTTT
CDR3: CASSLQGRTQHF

D: -
J: TRBJ1-5
size: few
V: TRBV5-8
DNA: TGTGCCAGCAGCTTGGGCAGTCTGAATAGCAATCAGCCCCAGCATTTT
CDR3: CASSLGSLNSNQPQHF

D: -
J: TRBJ1-5
size: -
V: TRBV6-5
DNA: TGTGCCAGCAGTTCCCATTCGAATCAGCCCCAGCATTTT
CDR3: CASSSHSNQPQHF

D: TRBD1
J: TRBJ1-5
size: -
V: TRBV2
DNA: TGTGCCAGCAGAGGAGGGACAGCTAGCAATCAGCCCCAGCATTTT
CDR3: CASRGGTASNQPQHF

D: -
J: TRBJ2-1
size: -
V: TRBV7-2
DNA: TGTGCCAGCAGCTCCTCTCACGGAAGCTCCTACAATGAGCAGTTCTTC
CDR3: CASSSSHGSSYNEQFF

D: -
J: TRBJ1-3
size: -
V: TRBV5-6
DNA: TGTGCCAGCAGCCCTCAAGTTGGCTCTGGAAACACCATATATTTT
CDR3: CASSPQVGSGNTIYF

D: -
J: TRBJ1-4
size: -
V: TRBV18
DNA: TGTGCCAGCTCACCCGACCCCGGAGGGGAAAAACTGTTTTTT
CDR3: CASSPDPGGEKLFF

D: TRBD1
J: TRBJ1-2
size: -
V: TRBV2
DNA: TGTGCCAGCAGAGGAGTCGACAGGGCCGGCGGCTACACCTTC
CDR3: CASRGVDRAGGYTF

D: -
J: TRBJ1-2
size: -
V: TRBV9
DNA: TGTGCCAGCGGGAGGGAAGCCCCGGATGGCTACACCTTC
CDR3: CASGREAPDGYTF

D: -
J: TRBJ1-5
size: once
V: TRBV5-6
DNA: TGTGCCAGCAGCCAACAGGGTTGGAATCAGCCCCAGCATTTT
CDR3: CASSQQGWNQPQHF

D: -
J: TRBJ1-4
size: -
V: TRBV5-4
DNA: TGTGCCAGCAGCTTAAGGGGCGGTGGAGAAAAACTGTTTTTT
CDR3: CASSLRGGGEKLFF

D: -
J: TRBJ1-2
size: -
V: TRBV6-1
DNA: TGTGCCAGCAGTGAAGGGACTTATGGCTACACCTTC
CDR3: CASSEGTYGYTF

D: TRBD2
J: TRBJ2-2
size: -
V: TRBV9
DNA: TGTGCCAGCAGCGAACCCCGGGGAGGGCTGGCGAACACCGGGGAGCTGTTTTTT
CDR3: CASSEPRGGLANTGELFF

D: TRBD1
J: TRBJ2-7
size: -
V: TRBV18
DNA: TGTGCCAGCTCCACCAAGCAGGGGGTCACCTACGAGCAGTACTTC
CDR3: CASSTKQGVTYEQYF

D: -
J: TRBJ2-7
size: -
V: TRBV19
DNA: TGTGCCTCAACCGGTACAGGGAGAGGTAACGAGCAGTACTTC
CDR3: CASTGTGRGNEQYF

D: -
J: TRBJ1-2
size: -
V: TRBV6-5
DNA: TGTGCCAGCAGTTACTCGACTGGGAACTATGGCTACACCTTC
CDR3: CASSYSTGNYGYTF

D: -
J: TRBJ2-7
size: -
V: TRBV28
DNA: TGTGCCAGCAGTTCCTATAGCGGATTCTCCTACGAGCAGTACTTC
CDR3: CASSSYSGFSYEQYF

D: -
J: TRBJ1-5
size: -
V: TRBV3-1/TRBV3-2
DNA: TGTGCCAGCAGCCAAGATTCAGGAGGGGGGAAGCCCCAGCATTTT
CDR3: CASSQDSGGGKPQHF

D: -
J: TRBJ1-1
size: -
V: TRBV7-8
DNA: TGTGCCAGCAGCCCGAACCCAGAGAGTTGTTTCTTT
CDR3: CASSPNPESCFF

D: -
J: TRBJ1-6
size: once
V: TRBV9
DNA: TGTGCCAGCAGCCCCGGACAGAATTCACCCCTCCACTTT
CDR3: CASSPGQNSPLHF

D: -
J: TRBJ1-6
size: -
V: TRBV6-5
DNA: TGTGCCAGCAGCAAGGGAGTTCAGGGCCCCCTCCACTTT
CDR3: CASSKGVQGPLHF